These 23 T cell receptor beta chains came from one sample sequenced in a study of siplizumab effects on memory and regulatory T cells. Repertoires were generated with immunoSEQ multiplex PCR, while TCRdb's copy carries only in-frame clones and drops some. The table shows just under 85,000 clones, with about 87% occurring only once. Sequenced input: Tregs sorted from blood. The receptors originated from a human donor in good health.

The chain carries TRBV18 and TRBJ2-2; no clear D gene. Trimming took 2 bases from V and 2 from J, leaving 3 bases between them. The CDR3 runs 13 residues. Germline V gives CDR1 KGHSH, CDR2 LQKENI. The CDR3 sequence: CASSPRNTGELFF. CDR3 DNA: TGTGCCAGCTCACCAAGAAACACCGGGGAGCTGTTTTTT. The whole variable domain, filled in from reference TRBV18 and TRBJ2-2, reads NAGVMQNPRHLVRRRGQEARLRCSPMKGHSHVYWYRQLPEEGLKFMVYLQKENIIDESGMPKERFSAEFPKEGPSILRIQQVVRGDSAAYFCASSPRNTGELFFGEGSRLTVL.

J is TRBJ2-5 and V is TRBV6-1, with unresolved D. In germline, CDR1 is MNHNS, CDR2 SASEGT. V lost 1 base and J 8 bases, leaving 17 bases between the germline ends. The CDR3 has 15 residues. In nucleotides, the CDR3 is TGTGCCAGCAGTGAAGGTTGGGCTCCCGGGTTCACCCAGTACTTC. It encodes CASSEGWAPGFTQYF.

The chain is built from TRBV6-1 and TRBJ2-7, with D possibly being TRBD1 (6 bases). The CDR3 length is 15 residues. Germline CDR1 is MNHNS and CDR2 is SASEGT. V was pared by 8 bases and J by 1 base, with 18 bases between. CDR3: CASGRNRDASYEQYF. CDR3 nucleotides: TGTGCCAGCGGAAGGAACAGGGACGCTTCCTACGAGCAGTACTTC.

The chain carries TRBV7-4 and TRBJ1-3; D is possibly TRBD1 (5 bases). Between the trimmed V and J ends, which lost 2 bases and 3 bases, there was a span of 17 bases. CDR1 SGHVT and CDR2 SQSDAQ come from the germline V gene. This CDR3 comprises 17 residues. This CDR3 is CASSLTFRGIGGNTIYF. The CDR3 DNA reads TGTGCCAGCAGCTTAACGTTTCGGGGGATCGGTGGAAACACCATATATTTT.

This clone appeared a single time. The chain recombines TRBV6-6 with TRBJ2-7; D uncertain. V was cut by 7 bases and J by 4 bases, with 17 bases left in between. The CDR3 extends over 14 amino acids. Germline V gene sequence: CDR1 MNHNY, CDR2 SVGAGI (reference sequence). CDR3 residues: CASTRSALLYEQYF. The CDR3 DNA is TGTGCCAGCACCAGAAGTGCCCTCCTTTACGAGCAGTACTTC.

The chain combines TRBV27 with TRBJ2-2; D call uncertain. The CDR3 sequence is 12 residues long. V was shortened by 5 bases and J by 4 bases, with 5 bases between the two germline ends. Germline V gene data show CDR1 as MNHEY and CDR2 as SMNVEV (reference sequence). CDR3 DNA: TGTGCCAGCAGTCCCCTCACCGGGGAGCTGTTTTTT. This translates into CASSPLTGELFF.

The rearrangement uses TRBV14 and TRBJ1-2; 7 nucleotides line up with TRBD1. The length of the CDR3 is 18 residues. The germline V gene has CDR1 SGHDN and CDR2 FVKESK. The J segment lost 3 bases and the V segment lost 3 bases, leaving 16 bases of the junction unmatched. The CDR3: CASSHLANNRGGDYGYTF. The CDR3 DNA reads as TGTGCCAGCAGCCATTTAGCCAATAACAGGGGCGGAGACTATGGCTACACCTTC.

The chain links TRBV6-1 to TRBJ1-2, with D tentatively TRBD1 (5 bases). The CDR3 consists of 14 residues. The V gene's germline CDR1 is MNHNS and CDR2 SASEGT. The germline V and J ends were trimmed by 11 bases and 0 bases, with 16 bases remaining between them. The CDR3: CACQGTDPNYGYTF. DNA for the CDR3: TGTGCCTGTCAGGGTACCGACCCTAACTATGGCTACACCTTC.

The chain combines TRBV7-9 with TRBJ1-2; D gene uncertain. The CDR3 has 14 residues. Germline CDR1 reads SEHNR; CDR2 reads FQNEAQ (reference sequence). V lost 5 bases and J 7 bases, leaving 17 bases between the germline ends. CDR3 nucleotides: TGTGCCAGCAGCGTAAACCCAGGCTCGGGTGGCTACACCTTC. Its protein product is CASSVNPGSGGYTF.

The chain joins TRBV6-6 to TRBJ1-1; D may be TRBD1 (6 bases). The germline gives CDR1 MNHNY, CDR2 SVGAGI (reference sequence). There are 16 residues in the CDR3. V was clipped by 5 bases and J by 1 base, with 17 bases between them. The CDR3 is CASSRTTGTQNTEAFF. CDR3 bases: TGTGCCAGCAGTCGAACGACCGGGACACAGAACACTGAAGCTTTCTTT.

This rearrangement joins TRBV7-3 to TRBJ1-2, with 10 bases identical to TRBD1. This CDR3 comprises 16 residues. The V gene end was trimmed by 4 bases and the J gene end by 5 bases; junction bases not matched to a gene: 10. Looked up from germline, CDR1 is SGHTA and CDR2 is FQGTGA. CDR3 sequence (DNA): TGTGCCAGCAGCTCCCGACAGGGGGCGCGGGAGTATGGCTACACCTTC. Translation: CASSSRQGAREYGYTF.

The V and J genes are TRBV6-5 and TRBJ2-5; D is unresolved. Deletions cut 0 bases from V and 2 bases from J, with 10 bases between. The length of the CDR3 is 15 residues. Germline loops: CDR1 MNHEY, CDR2 SVGAGI. CDR3 residues: CASSYSTQKQETQYF. In DNA form, the CDR3 reads TGTGCCAGCAGTTACTCGACGCAGAAACAAGAGACCCAGTACTTC.

The chain recombines TRBV5-1 with TRBJ2-5; weak D call: TRBD1 (6 bases). Germline V gene sequence: CDR1 SGHRS, CDR2 YFSETQ. The CDR3 runs 14 residues. The ends were cut back, 0 bases at V and 2 bases at J, with 8 bases in the middle. The CDR3 reads CASSLGGTQETQYF. The DNA for the CDR3 is TGCGCCAGCAGCTTGGGGGGGACACAAGAGACCCAGTACTTC.

This clone was seen only a few times. The V and J genes are TRBV7-9 and TRBJ2-1, with D uncertain. This CDR3 has 11 amino acids. The germline V and J ends were trimmed by 6 bases and 5 bases, with 5 bases remaining between them. Germline CDR1 and CDR2: SEHNR and FQNEAQ (reference sequence). CDR3 nucleotide sequence: TGTGCCAGCAGAGGCAACAATGAGCAGTTCTTC. It is translated as CASRGNNEQFF.

The V and J genes are TRBV6-1 and TRBJ1-5; no firm D call. Trimming took 7 bases from V and 6 from J, leaving 13 bases between them. Germline V gene lookup returns CDR1 MNHNS and CDR2 SASEGT. The CDR3 extends over 13 amino acids. Here the CDR3 reads CASTLTPGQPQHF. The CDR3 bases are TGTGCCAGCACCCTGACCCCAGGTCAGCCCCAGCATTTT.

This rearrangement joins TRBV7-9 to TRBJ1-2; D perhaps matches TRBD1 (6 bases). V was trimmed by 3 bases and J by 4 bases, leaving 15 bases between them. Germline V CDR1 and CDR2: SEHNR, FQNEAQ (reference sequence). The CDR3 is 15 amino acids. CDR3 residues: CASSFSRDIPYGYTF. The CDR3 region has the DNA TGTGCCAGCAGCTTTTCCCGGGACATCCCCTATGGCTACACCTTC.

About this clone itself: At the DNA level, this CDR3 is encoded by other sequences in the same sample as well. The V gene is TRBV28, the J gene TRBJ1-2; tentative D call: TRBD1 (5 bases). The CDR3 is 12 amino acids. V was cut by 6 bases and J by 2 bases, with 7 bases left in between. Per germline, CDR1 MDHEN and CDR2 SYDVKM. CDR3 residues: CASRTVNYGYTF. The CDR3 DNA sequence: TGTGCCAGCAGGACAGTGAACTATGGCTACACCTTC.

The chain recombines TRBV19 with TRBJ2-7; possible D gene TRBD1, 6 bases. Germline loops: CDR1 LNHDA, CDR2 SQIVND (reference sequence). The ends were cut back, 1 base at V and 0 bases at J, with 13 bases in the middle. The CDR3 runs to 16 residues. The CDR3 loop is CASSIAWDTSSYEQYF. The CDR3 DNA reads as TGTGCCAGTAGTATAGCTTGGGACACGAGCTCCTACGAGCAGTACTTC. The variable domain in full, with the rest retrieved from reference TRBV19 and TRBJ2-7, is DGGITQSPKYLFRKEGQNVTLSCEQNLNHDAMYWYRQDPGQGLRLIYYSQIVNDFQKGDIAEGYSVSREKKESFPLTVTSAQKNPTAFYLCASSIAWDTSSYEQYFGPGTRLTVT.

This clone appeared a single time. V and J are TRBV11-2 and TRBJ2-7, with D possibly TRBD1 on 6 matching bases. The CDR3 contains 16 residues. CDR1 is SGHAT, CDR2 FQNNGV, per germline. Trimming took off 5 bases at V and 1 base at J, with 18 bases between the two ends. The CDR3 region has the DNA TGTGCCAGCAGCCATCTTGGGCGAGGACAGTCCTACGAGCAGTACTTC. Translated, it gives CASSHLGRGQSYEQYF.

The chain recombines TRBV5-1 with TRBJ2-3; 9 nucleotides match TRBD2. Germline-derived CDR1 and CDR2 are SGHRS and YFSETQ. Trimming took 0 bases from V and 4 from J; bases not matched to a gene: 12. The CDR3 has 18 residues. The CDR3 nucleotides read TGCGCCAGCAGCTTGGCGGTTTTGGGAGCGGGGGGCGCAGATACGCAGTATTTT. This codes for CASSLAVLGAGGADTQYF.

This chain uses TRBV7-2 with TRBJ1-5; 8 bases fit TRBD1. The CDR3 runs to 13 residues. CDR1 and CDR2 from the germline V gene are SGHTA and FQGNSA. Germline trimming cut 5 bases from V and 7 bases from J; bases unmatched to any gene: 4. CDR3 nucleotide sequence: TGTGCCAGCAGCACGACAGGGGACCAGCCCCAGCATTTT. This sequence encodes CASSTTGDQPQHF.

The V gene is TRBV7-9, the J gene TRBJ1-4; TRBD1 agrees at 9 bases. CDR3 length: 17 amino acids. Germline V gives CDR1 SEHNR, CDR2 FQNEAQ (reference sequence). J lost 6 bases, V lost 3 bases, and 11 bases had no gene match. CDR3 sequence reads: CASSFTTGGPSYEKLFF. The DNA of the CDR3 is TGTGCCAGCAGCTTTACGACAGGGGGTCCCTCCTATGAAAAACTGTTTTTT.

This chain joins TRBV18 and TRBJ2-5; no firm D call. V lost 6 bases and J 4 bases, leaving 6 bases between the germline ends. CDR1 KGHSH and CDR2 LQKENI come from the germline V gene. The CDR3 consists of 11 residues. Here the CDR3 DNA reads TGTGCCAGCTCCTCGATAGAGACCCAGTACTTC. It codes for CASSSIETQYF. Using reference TRBV18 and TRBJ2-5 for the parts outside the CDR3, the full variable domain is NAGVMQNPRHLVRRRGQEARLRCSPMKGHSHVYWYRQLPEEGLKFMVYLQKENIIDESGMPKERFSAEFPKEGPSILRIQQVVRGDSAAYFCASSSIETQYFGPGTRLLVL.